The 24 T cell receptor beta chains below come from one sample, sequenced in a study of breast tumors, draining lymph nodes, adjacent tissues. Axillary draining lymph nodes of breast cancer patients supplied the node samples. TCRdb independently ran MiXCR on the multiplex PCR reads; one entry per CDR3 protein. The sample contains around 250,000 distinct CDR3 sequences, under 35% of which appear only once. Sequencing was carried out using axillary lymph node tissue. The source of these receptors is a female donor with breast cancer. Some clones in this sample may be carry-over from other donors' samples.

There are many counts of this clonotype. The chain is built from TRBV12-3 or TRBV12-4 and TRBJ1-5; TRBD1 might be the D (6 bases). V lost 3 bases and J 4 bases, leaving 19 bases between the germline ends. This CDR3 contains 17 residues. The CDR3 region is CASSFDLGGRGNQPQHF. The DNA for the CDR3 is TGTGCCAGCAGTTTCGATTTAGGGGGAAGGGGGAATCAGCCCCAGCATTTT.

The genes are TRBV10-3 and TRBJ2-1, with 14 bases fitting TRBD2. The CDR3 is made up of 14 amino acids. Germline V gene data show CDR1 as ENHRY and CDR2 as SYGVKD. CDR3 DNA: TGTGCTAGAGTAGGACTAGCGGGAGGAATTGAGCAGTTCTTC. Its protein is CARVGLAGGIEQFF.

The V gene is TRBV27, the J gene TRBJ1-2; 8 nucleotides line up with TRBD1. V lost 5 bases to trimming and J lost 8 bases; unmatched junction nucleotides: 13. This CDR3 region has 15 residues. Germline CDR1 and CDR2: MNHEY and SMNVEV (reference sequence). Here the CDR3 reads CASSPNPGTGYGYTF. The CDR3 nucleotides are TGTGCCAGCAGTCCGAACCCCGGGACAGGCTACGGCTACACCTTC.

This clonotype was detected many times. The chain combines TRBV11-1 with TRBJ1-6, with D unresolved. The germline V gene encodes CDR1 SGHAT and CDR2 FQDESV (reference sequence). Trimming left V 4 bases short and J 10 bases short, with 14 bases between. This CDR3 has 14 residues. CDR3 sequence reads: CASSSRRSRSPLHF. The CDR3 nucleotides read TGTGCCAGCAGCTCCAGACGGTCACGGTCACCCCTCCACTTT.

This clonotype has a count of ten or more. The V call is TRBV2, the J call TRBJ2-2; D gene unclear. Trimming removed 3 bases at V and 6 bases at J, with 14 bases between. CDR3 size: 15 residues. Per the germline V gene, CDR1 is SNHLY and CDR2 is FYNNEI. CDR3 in amino acids: CASSEKRALPGELFF. The CDR3, as DNA: TGTGCCAGCAGTGAGAAACGGGCACTCCCCGGGGAGCTGTTTTTT.

This clonotype has a single count. This sequence joins TRBV7-2 and TRBJ2-4; the D call may be TRBD1 or TRBD2 (6 bases each). Germline V gene sequence: CDR1 SGHTA, CDR2 FQGNSA. V was pared by 5 bases and J by 9 bases, with 11 bases between. The CDR3 is 12 amino acids. CDR3 bases: TGTGCCAGCAGCCCGGGGGCCGGCATTCAGTACTTC. This sequence encodes CASSPGAGIQYF.

This clonotype was counted at least ten times. The V and J genes are TRBV7-3 and TRBJ1-6, with D uncertain. V shed 1 base and J shed 7 bases, with 8 bases lying between them. CDR3 length: 14 residues. From germline, CDR1 is SGHTA and CDR2 FQGTGA. CDR3 nucleotides: TGTGCCAGCAGCTTAAGGGCTACGAATTCACCCCTCCACTTT. This translates into CASSLRATNSPLHF.

Comment on this clonotype: Possible read error: a much larger clone is one base away. The rearrangement links TRBV9 to TRBJ2-1, with 8 bases identical to TRBD1. The CDR3 has 15 amino acids. Germline CDR1 SGDLS, CDR2 YYNGEE. The chain's CDR3 is CASSPPGQARNEPFF. DNA of the CDR3: TGCGCCAGCAGCCCTCCGGGACAGGCTCGAAATGAGCCGTTCTTC.

In the case of this clonotype: One junction end does not reproduce the germline sequence, and a read error may be involved. J is TRBJ1-2 and V is TRBV7-2; TRBD1 might be the D (6 bases). Per the germline V gene, CDR1 is SGHTA and CDR2 is FQGNSA. The CDR3 loop spans 15 amino acids. The CDR3 loop is CASTFRGGPLYGYPF. The CDR3 coding sequence is TGTGCCAGCACCTTTCGCGGGGGGCCACTTTATGGCTACCCCTTC.

In its sample, this clonotype was seen many times. The CDR3 coding sequence is TGTGCCAGCAGCCCCCCCCAGGGTTACGAGCAGTACTTC. Its protein is CASSPPQGYEQYF. This chain connects TRBV9 to TRBJ2-7, with a weak D call TRBD1 (5 bases). V dropped 4 bases and J dropped 4 bases, with 12 bases sitting between them. The CDR3 sequence is 13 residues long. In germline, CDR1 is SGDLS, CDR2 YYNGEE.

The sample holds many counts of this clonotype. The chain links TRBV2 to TRBJ2-7; D is perhaps TRBD1 or TRBD2 (5 bases each). The CDR3 is 12 amino acids. The germline V gene encodes CDR1 SNHLY and CDR2 FYNNEI. The germline V and J ends were trimmed by 3 bases and 3 bases, with 6 bases remaining between them. The chain's CDR3 is CASSDGGYEQYF. In nucleotides, the CDR3 is TGTGCCAGCAGTGATGGGGGCTACGAGCAGTACTTC.

This clonotype has at least ten counts. This chain connects TRBV12-3 or TRBV12-4 to TRBJ2-5, with TRBD2 identical over 7 bases. Trimming at V came to 4 bases and at J to 1 base, leaving 6 bases not matched to a gene. This CDR3 comprises 15 residues. CDR3 region: CASSYGGRAQETQYF. CDR3 bases: TGTGCCAGCAGTTATGGGGGGAGGGCCCAAGAGACCCAGTACTTC.

There are many counts of this clonotype. This rearrangement joins TRBV14 to TRBJ2-5; 11 nucleotides align to TRBD2. The germline V gene has CDR1 SGHDN and CDR2 FVKESK. The CDR3 spans 15 residues. V lost 4 bases to trimming and J lost 5 bases; unmatched junction nucleotides: 6. The CDR3 reads CASSRTSGSGETQYF. CDR3 nucleotides: TGTGCCAGCAGCCGAACTAGCGGGAGTGGGGAGACCCAGTACTTC.

In this sample, this clonotype turned up many times. This rearrangement joins TRBV6-5 to TRBJ1-5, with 7 nucleotides matching TRBD1. The CDR3 is 18 amino acids. The germline V gene has CDR1 MNHEY and CDR2 SVGAGI. Trimming removed 2 bases from V and 0 bases from J; junction bases left unmatched: 10. CDR3 in DNA: TGTGCCAGCAGTTACCAACGACCCCAGGGGGTTAGCAATCAGCCCCAGCATTTT. Translating gives CASSYQRPQGVSNQPQHF.

The chain carries TRBV20-1 and TRBJ1-1; D possibly corresponds to TRBD1 (6 bases). The CDR3 consists of 10 residues. Germline V gene lookup returns CDR1 DFQATT and CDR2 SNEGSKA (reference sequence). Trimming took 5 bases from V and 7 from J, leaving 8 bases between them. In nucleotides, the CDR3 is TGCAGTGCTTCAGGGGTTGAAGCTTTCTTT. It yields the protein CSASGVEAFF.

This clonotype has only a few counts. As the CDR3 is not closed by the conserved phenylalanine or tryptophan, this likely results from a read error. The limits of the CDR3 on the DNA are not certain, so only TCRdb's listed CDR3 is given. This chain joins TRBV9 and TRBJ2-3; the DNA was not used to check the table's D call, TRBD1. Counting both end residues, the CDR3 totals 11 amino acids. The germline V gene encodes CDR1 SGDLS and CDR2 YYNGEE. The CDR3 here is CASSVGTGGNY.

In the case of this clonotype: One end of the junction is discordant with germline, which a read error may explain. This chain joins TRBV6-6 and TRBJ1-6; 9 nucleotides match TRBD1. Germline V lookup: CDR1 MNHNY, CDR2 SVGAGI (reference sequence). This CDR3 region has 17 residues. DNA of the CDR3: TGTGCCAGCAGTCACTCGAATAGCGGGACAGGGAATTCACCCCTCTACTTT. Residues: CASSHSNSGTGNSPLYF.

This clonotype was seen at least ten times. The rearrangement links TRBV24-1 to TRBJ2-1, with D possibly being TRBD1 (5 bases). V was clipped by 7 bases and J by 9 bases, with 12 bases between them. Per germline, CDR1 KGHDR and CDR2 SFDVKD. The CDR3 spans 12 residues. CDR3 DNA sequence: TGTGCCACCAGGGGCACCCAGGGTGAGCAGTTCTTC. Translating gives CATRGTQGEQFF.

The table lists this clonotype with a few counts. A read error may be the cause here, since a much bigger clone is one base away. The rearrangement joins TRBV12-3 or TRBV12-4 to TRBJ1-2; 7 nucleotides align to TRBD1. This CDR3 region has 15 residues. The CDR3 DNA follows: TGTGCCAGCAGTCCCAATAGGGGACAGAGTTATGGCTACCCCTTC. Translated, it gives CASSPNRGQSYGYPF.

This clonotype showed up many times. The chain has TRBV11-2 and TRBJ2-3; 10 nucleotides match TRBD2. The trim removed 1 base at V and 4 bases at J, leaving 8 bases unmatched. There are 17 residues in the CDR3. Looked up from germline, CDR1 is SGHAT and CDR2 is FQNNGV. The CDR3 is CASSLGASGSLPDTQYF. The CDR3 nucleotides read TGTGCCAGCAGCTTAGGGGCTAGCGGGAGTCTGCCAGATACGCAGTATTTT.

This clonotype has just one count. The DNA is left out, because the CDR3 cannot be placed on it with certainty; the CDR3 is given as TCRdb lists it. The rearrangement joins TRBV7-9 to TRBJ2-1; the table gives TRBD2 as D, unverified against the DNA. The CDR3 is 20 residues long, ends included. Germline V gene data show CDR1 as SEHNR and CDR2 as FQNEAQ (reference sequence). CDR3 loop: CASIYSNTEAFFGLYNEQFF.

This clonotype was picked up many times. DNA of the CDR3: TGTGCCACCAGTGATGCCGGGACTAGCGGGGCGATGACCCAGTACTTC. Translation gives CATSDAGTSGAMTQYF. The gene calls are TRBV24-1 and TRBJ2-5; 13 bases map to TRBD2. The CDR3 length is 16 residues. The junction had 7 bases not matched to a gene; V was cut back by 3 bases and J by 7 bases. Germline loops: CDR1 KGHDR, CDR2 SFDVKD.

This rearrangement joins TRBV15 to TRBJ1-5, with 7 bases matching TRBD1. The junction had 5 bases not matched to a gene; V was cut back by 3 bases and J by 0 bases. The length of the CDR3 is 16 residues. CDR1 LNHNV and CDR2 YYDKDF come from the germline V gene (reference sequence). For the CDR3, the DNA is TGTGCCACCAGCAGTTTAACAGGGGATAGCAATCAGCCCCAGCATTTT. Amino acids: CATSSLTGDSNQPQHF.

The table lists this clonotype with many counts. The CDR3 loop is CASSATRRAPYNEQFF. CDR3 DNA: TGTGCCAGTAGTGCCACCAGGCGGGCGCCCTACAATGAGCAGTTCTTC. This sequence joins TRBV19 and TRBJ2-1; D might be TRBD2 (5 bases). The CDR3 runs to 16 residues. Deletions cut 5 bases from V and 2 bases from J, with 16 bases between. The germline V gene has CDR1 LNHDA and CDR2 SQIVND (reference sequence).